This T cell receptor beta chain was identified during a study of blood T cell repertoires in COVID-19 (dated by TCRdb to 2018 to 2020). Some background on the complete study: The collaborator samples originated in the United States, Italy and Spain and spanned the acute and convalescent phases of COVID-19. The prospective study material was composed of cDNA or gDNA derived from T cells, B-cell-depleted T cells, or PBMCs. Deeply sampled blood TCRbeta repertoires from subjects exposed to, actively infected with, or recovered from COVID-19 were included in the dataset. The repertoires were released in a freely available public database meant as a resource for research on the immune response to SARS-CoV-2. Samples came from the ongoing ImmuneRACE study (first 160 participants) plus 1,254 subjects from 6 global collaborators. A de-identified subject ID, COVID-19 status, age in years and sex were almost always included in the sample metadata. Where available, HLA class I and class II types were taken from metadata supplied by the sample provider and were not determined by assay-based typing.

V is cut by 7 bases and J by 0 bases, and the space between the germline ends is 9 bases. The CDR3 sequence holds 13 residues, the cysteine and phenylalanine included. The DNA shown is the 39-base CDR3, in frame from base 1. From the germline V gene, CDR1 is SNHLY and CDR2 is FYNNEI. Paper-wide results and their limitations: Clinical and demographic metadata were provided uncurated, with the amount varying by source and participant.

A word on this clone: Its antigen remains unidentified. No much larger clone is present one base from it, and per-base qualities are unavailable.

The collaborating institutions used their own protocols to collect whole blood in K2EDTA tubes. Collaborator samples were shipped for TCRbeta analysis as frozen whole blood, isolated PBMCs, or DNA extracted from either sample type. TCRbeta CDR3 regions were amplified from genomic DNA using the immunoSEQ Assay, a bias-controlled multiplex PCR. The original methods were these. Nucleated cell counts per sample were estimated from amplification of reference gene primers within the assay. To quantify the absolute abundance of each unique TCRbeta CDR3 rearrangement, sequence reads were collapsed and filtered. For each sample, productive Simpson clonality was calculated as the square root of Simpson's diversity index across productive rearrangements. Drawn from immuneACCESS, this table holds only the in-frame rearrangements with V and J called that TCRdb kept. Clones are partly lost; checked studies trace under half to an unresolved V gene and leave the rest unexplained. D and trimming were read from the DNA, whereas the V and J calls and clone size are those reported in that table. The sample data list 71,000 or so clones, and roughly 90% of these were observed just once. Of the sample, 17% falls within the top ten clones.

The chain links TRBV2 with TRBJ2-5; TRBD1 might be the D gene, on 6 matching bases. The receptor comes from a man at least 80 years old in a cohort sampled during active COVID-19. Sequences were obtained from peripheral blood. The CDR3 protein sequence reads: CASNPGDQETQYF. The sequenced DNA is TGTGCCAGCAATCCAGGGGACCAAGAGACCCAGTACTTC.